Here is one TCR beta chain with its context. Here immunoSEQ multiplex PCR was the method, and the copy in TCRdb shows in-frame clones only, minus some. The data contain 150,000 to 200,000 clones, around 90% of them singletons. The data belong to a study of radiation and T cells in renal cell carcinoma. Germline-derived CDR1 and CDR2 are SGHRS and YFSETQ. CDR3 length equals 14 residues. Trimming shortened V by 2 bases and J by 2 bases, and 9 bases separated the two germline ends. Specified time point: blood 4 weeks post-SBRT, at nephrectomy. Treatment defined: 15 Gy SBRT to primary tumor, nephrectomy 4 weeks later.

The TCR originated in a woman in her forties or fifties with renal cell carcinoma. This material consisted of blood, taken from a patient whose treatment included radiotherapy and nephrectomy. This chain links TRBV5-1 with TRBJ2-3; D is undetermined. The CDR3 bases are TGCGCCAGCAGCTTCCTCCCGGCCACAGATACGCAGTATTTT. Translation: CASSFLPATDTQYF.